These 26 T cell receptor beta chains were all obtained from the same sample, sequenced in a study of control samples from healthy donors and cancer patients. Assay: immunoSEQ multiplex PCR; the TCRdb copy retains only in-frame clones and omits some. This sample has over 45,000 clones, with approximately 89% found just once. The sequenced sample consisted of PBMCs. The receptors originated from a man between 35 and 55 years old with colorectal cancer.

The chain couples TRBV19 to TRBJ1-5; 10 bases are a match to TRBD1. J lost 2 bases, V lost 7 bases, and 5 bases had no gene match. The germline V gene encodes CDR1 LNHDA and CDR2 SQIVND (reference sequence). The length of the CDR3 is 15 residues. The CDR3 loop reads CASTADRGGNQPQHF. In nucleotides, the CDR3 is TGTGCCAGTACCGCGGACAGGGGGGGCAATCAGCCCCAGCATTTT.

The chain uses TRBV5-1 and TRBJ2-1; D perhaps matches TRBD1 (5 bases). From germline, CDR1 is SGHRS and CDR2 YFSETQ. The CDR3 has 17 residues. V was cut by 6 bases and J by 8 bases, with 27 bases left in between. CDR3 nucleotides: TGCGCCAGCACCCCTCCGGGTTTGCCACTCAGGGAAGATGAGCAGTTCTTC. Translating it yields CASTPPGLPLREDEQFF. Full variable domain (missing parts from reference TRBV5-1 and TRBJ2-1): KAGVTQTPRYLIKTRGQQVTLSCSPISGHRSVSWYQQTPGQGLQFLFEYFSETQRNKGNFPGRFSGRQFSNSRSEMNVSTLELGDSALYLCASTPPGLPLREDEQFFGPGTRLTVL.

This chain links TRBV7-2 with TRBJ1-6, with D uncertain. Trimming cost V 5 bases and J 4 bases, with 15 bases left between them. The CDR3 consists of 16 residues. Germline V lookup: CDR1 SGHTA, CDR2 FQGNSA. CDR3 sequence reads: CASSLNVWGYNSPLHF. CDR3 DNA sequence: TGTGCCAGCAGCCTGAACGTGTGGGGTTATAATTCACCCCTCCACTTT.

The CDR3 bases are TGTGCCAGCAGCTTAGATTTGAAGAGTGGGACTGAAGCTTTCTTT. Encoded protein: CASSLDLKSGTEAFF. The chain recombines TRBV11-3 with TRBJ1-1, with unresolved D. The germline CDR1 and CDR2 sequences are SGHNT and YENEEA. This CDR3 region has 15 residues. Trimming pared 0 bases from V and 5 bases from J, leaving 13 bases between.

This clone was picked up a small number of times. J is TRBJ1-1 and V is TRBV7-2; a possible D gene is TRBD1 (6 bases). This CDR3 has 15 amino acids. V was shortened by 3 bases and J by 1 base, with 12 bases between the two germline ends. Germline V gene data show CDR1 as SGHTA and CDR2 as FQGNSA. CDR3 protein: CASSLLGTSNTEAFF. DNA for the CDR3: TGTGCCAGCAGCTTGCTCGGGACATCGAACACTGAAGCTTTCTTT. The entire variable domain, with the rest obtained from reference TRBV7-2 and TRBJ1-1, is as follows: GAGVSQSPSNKVTEKGKDVELRCDPISGHTALYWYRQSLGQGLEFLIYFQGNSAPDKSGLPSDRFSAERTGGSVSTLTIQRTQQEDSAVYLCASSLLGTSNTEAFFGQGTRLTVV.

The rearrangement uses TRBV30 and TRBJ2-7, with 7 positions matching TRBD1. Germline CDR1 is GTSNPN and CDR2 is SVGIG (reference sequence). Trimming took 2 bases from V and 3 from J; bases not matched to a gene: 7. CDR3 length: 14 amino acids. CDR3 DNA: TGTGCCTGGAGTAGGGACAGCCGATACTACGAGCAGTACTTC. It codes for CAWSRDSRYYEQYF.

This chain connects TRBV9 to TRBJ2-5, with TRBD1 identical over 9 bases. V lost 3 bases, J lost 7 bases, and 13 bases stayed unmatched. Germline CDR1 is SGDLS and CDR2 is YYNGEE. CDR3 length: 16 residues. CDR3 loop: CASSANRDRDDGTQYF. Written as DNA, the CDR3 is TGTGCCAGCAGCGCGAACCGGGACAGGGATGATGGGACCCAGTACTTC.

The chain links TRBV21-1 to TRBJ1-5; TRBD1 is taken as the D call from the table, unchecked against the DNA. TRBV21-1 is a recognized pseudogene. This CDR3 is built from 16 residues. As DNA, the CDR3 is TGTGCCAGCATCGGGACAGGGAACGGAGGCAATCAGCCCCAGCATTTT. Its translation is CASIGTGNGGNQPQHF.

The CDR3 sequence is CASSPQPLSSANGELFF. In nucleotides, the CDR3 is TGTGCCAGCTCACCGCAACCCCTGTCTAGCGCCAACGGGGAGCTGTTTTTT. The chain uses TRBV18 and TRBJ2-2, with a weak D call TRBD2 (6 bases). The CDR3 runs to 17 residues. Trimming left V 3 bases short and J 7 bases short, with 21 bases between. Germline values: CDR1 KGHSH, CDR2 LQKENI. The whole variable domain, filled in from reference TRBV18 and TRBJ2-2, reads NAGVMQNPRHLVRRRGQEARLRCSPMKGHSHVYWYRQLPEEGLKFMVYLQKENIIDESGMPKERFSAEFPKEGPSILRIQQVVRGDSAAYFCASSPQPLSSANGELFFGEGSRLTVL.

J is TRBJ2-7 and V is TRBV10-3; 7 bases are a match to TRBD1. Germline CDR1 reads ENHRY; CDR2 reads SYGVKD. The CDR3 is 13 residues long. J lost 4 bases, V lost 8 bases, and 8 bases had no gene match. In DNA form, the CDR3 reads TGTGCCATCGCGACAGGGAAGGGTTACGAGCAGTACTTC. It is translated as CAIATGKGYEQYF.

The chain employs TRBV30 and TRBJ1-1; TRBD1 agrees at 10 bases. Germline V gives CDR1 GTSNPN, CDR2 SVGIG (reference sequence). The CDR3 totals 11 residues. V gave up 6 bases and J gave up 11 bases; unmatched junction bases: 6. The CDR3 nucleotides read TGTGCCTGCGACAGGGGGCCCAGGGCTTTCTTT. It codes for CACDRGPRAFF.

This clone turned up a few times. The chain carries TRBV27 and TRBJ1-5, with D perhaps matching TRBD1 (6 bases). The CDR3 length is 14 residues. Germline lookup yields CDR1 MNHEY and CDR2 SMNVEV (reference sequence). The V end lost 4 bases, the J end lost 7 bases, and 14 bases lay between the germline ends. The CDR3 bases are TGTGCCAGCAGTTATCTGGGGGCCGGACAGCCCCAGCATTTT. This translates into CASSYLGAGQPQHF.

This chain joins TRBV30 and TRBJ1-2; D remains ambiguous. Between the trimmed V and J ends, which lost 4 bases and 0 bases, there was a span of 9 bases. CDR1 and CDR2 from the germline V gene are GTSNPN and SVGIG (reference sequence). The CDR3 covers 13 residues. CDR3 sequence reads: CAWKGRANYGYTF. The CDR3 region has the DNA TGTGCCTGGAAAGGACGCGCTAACTATGGCTACACCTTC.

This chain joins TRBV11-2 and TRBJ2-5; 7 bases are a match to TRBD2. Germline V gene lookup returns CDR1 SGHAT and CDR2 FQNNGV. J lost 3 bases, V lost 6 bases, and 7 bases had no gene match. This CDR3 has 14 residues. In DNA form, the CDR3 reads TGTGCCAGCAGAGGACTAGGTAAAAAAGAGACCCAGTACTTC. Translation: CASRGLGKKETQYF.

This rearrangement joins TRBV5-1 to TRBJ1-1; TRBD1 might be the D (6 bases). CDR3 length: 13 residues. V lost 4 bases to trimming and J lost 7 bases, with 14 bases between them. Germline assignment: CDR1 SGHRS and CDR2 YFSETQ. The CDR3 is CASSDGGQSEAFF. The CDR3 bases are TGCGCCAGCAGCGATGGCGGACAGAGTGAAGCTTTCTTT.

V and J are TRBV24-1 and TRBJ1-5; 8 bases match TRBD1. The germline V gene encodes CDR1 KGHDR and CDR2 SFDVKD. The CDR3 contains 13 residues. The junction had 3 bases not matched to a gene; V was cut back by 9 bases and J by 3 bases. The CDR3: CATQGADNQPQHF. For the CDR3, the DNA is TGTGCCACCCAGGGGGCGGACAATCAGCCCCAGCATTTT.

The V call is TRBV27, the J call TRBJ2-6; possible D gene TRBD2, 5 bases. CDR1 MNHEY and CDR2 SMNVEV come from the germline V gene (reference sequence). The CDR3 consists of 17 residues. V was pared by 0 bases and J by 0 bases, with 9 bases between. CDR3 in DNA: TGTGCCAGCAGTTTATCGGCGGGCCTCTCTGGGGCCAACGTCCTGACTTTC. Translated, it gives CASSLSAGLSGANVLTF.

The CDR3 is CASSLGPLDPYEQYF. The DNA of the CDR3 is TGTGCCAGCAGCTTGGGGCCTCTCGACCCCTACGAGCAGTACTTC. This chain joins TRBV5-5 and TRBJ2-7, with D unresolved. Trimming stripped 0 bases from V and 2 bases from J, with 12 bases between. Germline V gene sequence: CDR1 SGHKS, CDR2 YYEKEE (reference sequence). This CDR3 is built from 15 residues.

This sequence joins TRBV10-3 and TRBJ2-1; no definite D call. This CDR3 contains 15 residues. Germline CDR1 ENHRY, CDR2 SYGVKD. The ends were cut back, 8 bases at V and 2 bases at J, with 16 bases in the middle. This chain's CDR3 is CAISVDQRPYNEQFF. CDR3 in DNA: TGTGCCATCTCAGTGGACCAACGACCCTACAATGAGCAGTTCTTC.

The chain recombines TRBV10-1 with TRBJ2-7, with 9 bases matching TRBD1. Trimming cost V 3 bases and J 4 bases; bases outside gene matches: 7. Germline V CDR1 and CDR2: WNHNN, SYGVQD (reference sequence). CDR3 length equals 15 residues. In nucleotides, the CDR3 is TGCGCCAGCAGTGAAGCGACAGGGGGGGCGTACGAGCAGTACTTC. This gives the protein CASSEATGGAYEQYF.

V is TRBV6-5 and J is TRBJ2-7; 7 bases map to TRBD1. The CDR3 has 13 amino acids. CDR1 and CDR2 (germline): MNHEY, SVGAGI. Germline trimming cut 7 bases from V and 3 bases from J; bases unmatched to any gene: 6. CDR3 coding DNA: TGTGCCAGCACTAGCCGGGACAGCTACGAGCAGTACTTC. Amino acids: CASTSRDSYEQYF.

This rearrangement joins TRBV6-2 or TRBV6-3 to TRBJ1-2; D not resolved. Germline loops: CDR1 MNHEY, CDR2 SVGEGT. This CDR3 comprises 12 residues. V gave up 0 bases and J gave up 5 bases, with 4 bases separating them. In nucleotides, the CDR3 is TGTGCCAGCAGTTACTCGTCGTATGGCTACACCTTC. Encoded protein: CASSYSSYGYTF.

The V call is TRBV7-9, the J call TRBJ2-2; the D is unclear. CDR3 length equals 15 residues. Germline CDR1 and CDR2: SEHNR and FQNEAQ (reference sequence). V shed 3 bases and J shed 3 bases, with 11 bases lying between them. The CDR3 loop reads CASSFALIDTGELFF. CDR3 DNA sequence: TGTGCCAGCAGCTTTGCGTTAATAGACACCGGGGAGCTGTTTTTT.

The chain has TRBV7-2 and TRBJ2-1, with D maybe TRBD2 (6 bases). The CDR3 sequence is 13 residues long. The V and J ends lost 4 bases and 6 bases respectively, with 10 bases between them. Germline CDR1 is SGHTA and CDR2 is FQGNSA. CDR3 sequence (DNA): TGTGCCAGCAGCTCGGGACTGATCAATGAGCAGTTCTTC. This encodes CASSSGLINEQFF. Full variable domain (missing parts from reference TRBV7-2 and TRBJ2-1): GAGVSQSPSNKVTEKGKDVELRCDPISGHTALYWYRQSLGQGLEFLIYFQGNSAPDKSGLPSDRFSAERTGGSVSTLTIQRTQQEDSAVYLCASSSGLINEQFFGPGTRLTVL.

The CDR3 nucleotides read TGCGCCAGCAGCCTTGGAGGGACCCTACCCACACCCCTCCACTTT. Translating it yields CASSLGGTLPTPLHF. The chain has TRBV4-1 and TRBJ1-6; tentatively, D is TRBD1 (5 bases). The germline V gene has CDR1 MGHRA and CDR2 YSYEKL. The CDR3 spans 15 residues. Trimming took 4 bases from V and 11 from J, leaving 18 bases between them.

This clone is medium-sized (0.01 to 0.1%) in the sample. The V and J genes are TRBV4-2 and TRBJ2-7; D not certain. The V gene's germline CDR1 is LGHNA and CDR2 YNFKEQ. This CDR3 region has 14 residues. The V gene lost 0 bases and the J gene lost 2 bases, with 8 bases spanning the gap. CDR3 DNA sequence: TGTGCCAGCAGCCAAGAGACCAGAACCTACGAGCAGTACTTC. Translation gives CASSQETRTYEQYF.